This record looks at one T cell receptor (beta chain) sequence and its context. The antigen is undetermined. The record originates from a study of cytomegalovirus exposure and HLA in healthy donors. The PCR made use of 60 Vbeta and 13 Jbeta primers. Here immunoSEQ multiplex PCR was the method, and the copy in TCRdb shows in-frame clones only, minus some. The table has approximately 160,000 clones, roughly three quarters seen once. Study-level results: Within a later analysis, the majority of CMV-associated TCR beta chains appeared HLA-restricted. Presence/absence comparisons presumed near-even sequencing depth among donors. Most subjects' HLA-A and HLA-B alleles were reportedly predicted from TCR beta sequences.

Looked up from germline, CDR1 is SGHTA and CDR2 is FQGNSA. V was shortened by 5 bases and J by 6 bases, with 14 bases between the two germline ends. This CDR3 comprises 13 residues. This TCR was recovered from a woman between 50 and 59 years old in good health and CMV-seropositive. The chain joins TRBV7-2 to TRBJ2-7, with D tentatively TRBD2 (6 bases). Sequencing was carried out using PBMCs. In nucleotides, the CDR3 is TGTGCCAGCAGCCCCCGAGCGGGCGGCGAGCAGTACTTC. Translating it yields CASSPRAGGEQYF.